These T cell receptor beta chains were read from a single sample in a study of blood T cells in healthy people across ages. TCRdb itself ran the 5' RACE reads through MiXCR, one entry per CDR3 protein. The table shows around 1.7 million distinct CDR3 sequences, with about 28% occurring only once. Sequenced: blood. The receptors derive from a woman in her 30s in good health. Both conserved end residues are part of each CDR3. The D gene is left open where the match is weak. Size tells how often a clone was seen (once, few, many) or the class of an expanded clone, and some rows leave it out.

j_gene: TRBJ2-1; v_gene: TRBV20-1; d_gene: TRBD2; abundance: .; CDR3nt: TGCAGTGCCGCACCTCTGCTAGCGGGATCTTACAATGAGCAGTTCTTC; CDR3aa: CSAAPLLAGSYNEQFF
j_gene: TRBJ1-5; v_gene: TRBV5-5; d_gene: TRBD1; abundance: .; CDR3nt: TGTGCCAGCAGCCGACTCCCCGGACAGGGGAGAGGTCAGCCCCAGCATTTT; CDR3aa: CASSRLPGQGRGQPQHF
j_gene: TRBJ1-2; v_gene: TRBV29-1; d_gene: TRBD1; abundance: .; CDR3nt: TGCAGCGTTAGAGGGACAGGGGATAACTATGGCTACACCTTC; CDR3aa: CSVRGTGDNYGYTF
j_gene: TRBJ2-1; v_gene: TRBV15; d_gene: .; abundance: .; CDR3nt: TGTGCCACTAGCAGAGTGGGGGGTTCGGGTTATTTATACGAGCAGTTCTTC; CDR3aa: CATSRVGGSGYLYEQFF
j_gene: TRBJ2-7; v_gene: TRBV3-1; d_gene: .; abundance: .; CDR3nt: TGTGCCAGCAGCCAGGTCGACACCACCTACGAGCAGTACTTC; CDR3aa: CASSQVDTTYEQYF
j_gene: TRBJ2-3; v_gene: TRBV7-7; d_gene: .; abundance: .; CDR3nt: TGTGCCAGCAGCTTAAAGGGGCGCGGCACAGATACGCAGTATTTT; CDR3aa: CASSLKGRGTDTQYF
j_gene: TRBJ2-3; v_gene: TRBV14; d_gene: .; abundance: .; CDR3nt: TGTGCCACTATGAGAGGGGATTTT; CDR3aa: CATMRGDF
j_gene: TRBJ2-7; v_gene: TRBV27; d_gene: TRBD1; abundance: many; CDR3nt: TGTGCCAGCAGTTTCTCGACAGGGGGCTACGAGCAGTACTTC; CDR3aa: CASSFSTGGYEQYF
j_gene: TRBJ2-1; v_gene: TRBV20-1; d_gene: TRBD2; abundance: few; CDR3nt: TGCAGTGCCGTCGAACTAGCGGGGGGTAGCAATGAGCAGTTCTTC; CDR3aa: CSAVELAGGSNEQFF
j_gene: TRBJ2-1; v_gene: TRBV24-1; d_gene: TRBD2; abundance: .; CDR3nt: TGTGCCACTTCTAGCGGGCGCTTTGGTGAGCAGTTCTTC; CDR3aa: CATSSGRFGEQFF
j_gene: TRBJ2-2; v_gene: TRBV3-1; d_gene: TRBD2; abundance: once; CDR3nt: TGTGCCAGCAGCCAAAAGGGACTAGCTGACGGGGAGCTGTTTTTT; CDR3aa: CASSQKGLADGELFF
j_gene: TRBJ2-5; v_gene: TRBV21-1; d_gene: .; abundance: .; CDR3nt: TGTGCCAGCAGCTCGAGGACAGGAGGCTTTGAGGAGACCCAGTACTTC; CDR3aa: CASSSRTGGFEETQYF
j_gene: TRBJ1-6; v_gene: TRBV18; d_gene: .; abundance: .; CDR3nt: TGTGCCAGCTCACCAGGAAGAGAGTCACCCCTCCACTTT; CDR3aa: CASSPGRESPLHF
j_gene: TRBJ2-5; v_gene: TRBV2; d_gene: TRBD1; abundance: .; CDR3nt: TGTGCCAGCAGTGAAAGTCAGGGGGCGAGAGAGACCCAGTACTTC; CDR3aa: CASSESQGARETQYF
j_gene: TRBJ2-3; v_gene: TRBV20-1; d_gene: TRBD2; abundance: .; CDR3nt: TGCAGTGCTATCACTAGCGGGAGGGCCCTGAGGACAGATACGCAGTATTTT; CDR3aa: CSAITSGRALRTDTQYF
j_gene: TRBJ2-5; v_gene: TRBV12-3/TRBV12-4; d_gene: TRBD1; abundance: .; CDR3nt: TGTGCCAGCAGCTTACCGGGACAGGGGAAGACCCAGTACTTC; CDR3aa: CASSLPGQGKTQYF
j_gene: TRBJ1-6; v_gene: TRBV29-1; d_gene: .; abundance: few; CDR3nt: TGCAGCGTTTCCTCGCCACCGTCACCCCTCCACTTT; CDR3aa: CSVSSPPSPLHF
j_gene: TRBJ2-6; v_gene: TRBV18; d_gene: .; abundance: few; CDR3nt: TGTGCCAGCTCACCAAAAGGGCCAGACTCTGGGGCCAACGTCCTGACTTTC; CDR3aa: CASSPKGPDSGANVLTF
j_gene: TRBJ2-3; v_gene: TRBV9; d_gene: .; abundance: few; CDR3nt: TGTGCCAGCAGCGACACTAGGGTACGTGGGACAGATACGCAGTATTTT; CDR3aa: CASSDTRVRGTDTQYF
j_gene: TRBJ2-3; v_gene: TRBV27; d_gene: .; abundance: .; CDR3nt: TGTGCCAGCAGTCCATTTTTGGGGCTCACAGATACGCAGTATTTT; CDR3aa: CASSPFLGLTDTQYF
j_gene: TRBJ2-6; v_gene: TRBV4-3; d_gene: .; abundance: .; CDR3nt: TGCGCCAGCAGCCAAGAGGGGGGTTTTGGGGCCAACGTCCTGACTTTC; CDR3aa: CASSQEGGFGANVLTF
j_gene: TRBJ2-6; v_gene: TRBV4-3; d_gene: .; abundance: many; CDR3nt: TGCGCCAGCAGCCAAGAGGGGACTGGGGCCAACGTCCTGACTTTC; CDR3aa: CASSQEGTGANVLTF
j_gene: TRBJ2-3; v_gene: TRBV15; d_gene: .; abundance: few; CDR3nt: TGTGCCACCAGCAGAGATTTGCAGGGGCTGAGCACAGATACGCAGTATTTT; CDR3aa: CATSRDLQGLSTDTQYF
j_gene: TRBJ2-3; v_gene: TRBV6-1; d_gene: TRBD2; abundance: .; CDR3nt: TGTGCCAGCAGTCCTCCTGGGACTAGCGGGGGGGCCAAGGATACGCAGTATTTT; CDR3aa: CASSPPGTSGGAKDTQYF
j_gene: TRBJ2-3; v_gene: TRBV7-6; d_gene: .; abundance: .; CDR3nt: TGTACCAGCAGCTTAACAGGGTCGGATACGCAGTATTTT; CDR3aa: CTSSLTGSDTQYF
j_gene: TRBJ2-3; v_gene: TRBV29-1; d_gene: .; abundance: .; CDR3nt: TGCAGCGTTGAACCTCAGCGCACAGATACGCAGTATTTT; CDR3aa: CSVEPQRTDTQYF
j_gene: TRBJ1-4; v_gene: TRBV7-9; d_gene: .; abundance: few; CDR3nt: TGTGCCAGCAGCTTCACGGGCGCAACTAATGAAAAACTGTTTTTT; CDR3aa: CASSFTGATNEKLFF
j_gene: TRBJ2-4; v_gene: TRBV5-1; d_gene: .; abundance: few; CDR3nt: TGCGCCAGCAGCTTGGAGACTATCCAAAACATTCAGTACTTC; CDR3aa: CASSLETIQNIQYF
j_gene: TRBJ2-3; v_gene: TRBV20-1; d_gene: .; abundance: .; CDR3nt: TGCAGTGCTCCTCTCTCGACGGGTACAGATACGCAGTATTTT; CDR3aa: CSAPLSTGTDTQYF
j_gene: TRBJ2-2; v_gene: TRBV11-2; d_gene: .; abundance: .; CDR3nt: TGTGCCAGCAGCCCCAACCTGGGGGGGCCCGGGGAGCTGTTTTTT; CDR3aa: CASSPNLGGPGELFF
j_gene: TRBJ2-5; v_gene: TRBV3-1; d_gene: TRBD2; abundance: .; CDR3nt: TGTGCCAGCAGCCCCCCCTCGGGGGGGGTGGGAGGGACCCAGTACTTC; CDR3aa: CASSPPSGGVGGTQYF
j_gene: TRBJ2-7; v_gene: TRBV5-1; d_gene: TRBD1; abundance: .; CDR3nt: TGCGCCAGCAGCTGGCAGGGGACAGGGCCGTACGAGCAGTACTTC; CDR3aa: CASSWQGTGPYEQYF
j_gene: TRBJ1-1; v_gene: TRBV7-9; d_gene: .; abundance: few; CDR3nt: TGTGCCAGCAGCTCCCGGGCCATGAACACTGAAGCTTTCTTT; CDR3aa: CASSSRAMNTEAFF
j_gene: TRBJ2-1; v_gene: TRBV29-1; d_gene: .; abundance: .; CDR3nt: TGCAGCGCCTCACGTTCTCTTAATGAGCAGTTCTTC; CDR3aa: CSASRSLNEQFF
j_gene: TRBJ2-3; v_gene: TRBV2; d_gene: .; abundance: few; CDR3nt: TGTGCCAGCAACCCGTCCGGGGGGCCCCGCACAGATACGCAGTATTTT; CDR3aa: CASNPSGGPRTDTQYF
j_gene: TRBJ1-5; v_gene: TRBV11-2; d_gene: .; abundance: .; CDR3nt: TGTGCCAGCAGCTTAGGGAGGTCGGGCCAGCCTAGCAATCAGCCCCAGCATTTT; CDR3aa: CASSLGRSGQPSNQPQHF
j_gene: TRBJ2-4; v_gene: TRBV20-1; d_gene: .; abundance: .; CDR3nt: TGCAGTGCTAGAGATACCGGGGGATCAGCCAAAAACATTCAGTACTTC; CDR3aa: CSARDTGGSAKNIQYF
j_gene: TRBJ2-3; v_gene: TRBV25-1; d_gene: .; abundance: .; CDR3nt: TGTGCCAGCAGTGAATCTGGAGGTGCGACGGATACGCAGTATTTT; CDR3aa: CASSESGGATDTQYF
j_gene: TRBJ2-3; v_gene: TRBV2; d_gene: .; abundance: .; CDR3nt: TGTGCCAGCAGGGTGACCCTCCCAGGGGATACGCAGTATTTT; CDR3aa: CASRVTLPGDTQYF
j_gene: TRBJ1-1; v_gene: TRBV20-1; d_gene: TRBD1; abundance: few; CDR3nt: TGCAGTGCTAGAGCACAGGGGACGGGCACTGAAGCTTTCTTT; CDR3aa: CSARAQGTGTEAFF
j_gene: TRBJ2-1; v_gene: TRBV6-2/TRBV6-3; d_gene: .; abundance: few; CDR3nt: TGTGCCAGCAGCTCAGCGGGTGTTCTCAATGAGCAGTTCTTC; CDR3aa: CASSSAGVLNEQFF
j_gene: TRBJ2-7; v_gene: TRBV24-1; d_gene: .; abundance: .; CDR3nt: TGTGCCACCAGTGAAGGCGGAGGCTCCTACGAGCAGTACTTC; CDR3aa: CATSEGGGSYEQYF
j_gene: TRBJ2-3; v_gene: TRBV4-2; d_gene: TRBD2; abundance: few; CDR3nt: TGTGCCAGCAGCCAAGATTGGCGGGGGGTTAGCACAGATACGCAGTATTTT; CDR3aa: CASSQDWRGVSTDTQYF
j_gene: TRBJ2-5; v_gene: TRBV5-1; d_gene: TRBD2; abundance: .; CDR3nt: TGCGCCGGCAGCCAAAGCGGGGGACCGGGAGAGACCCAGTACTTC; CDR3aa: CAGSQSGGPGETQYF
j_gene: TRBJ2-3; v_gene: TRBV29-1; d_gene: TRBD1; abundance: .; CDR3nt: TGCAGCGTTGAAGATCGGGGGACAGGGGGCGCAGATACGCAGTATTTT; CDR3aa: CSVEDRGTGGADTQYF
j_gene: TRBJ2-1; v_gene: TRBV20-1; d_gene: .; abundance: .; CDR3nt: TGCAGTGCTAAGCGGAACGGGAGAGCTTGGTACAATGAGCAGTTCTTC; CDR3aa: CSAKRNGRAWYNEQFF
j_gene: TRBJ1-6; v_gene: TRBV28; d_gene: .; abundance: .; CDR3nt: TGTGCCAGCAGTCCTCCTAGGGGGTGGTCACCCCTCCACTTT; CDR3aa: CASSPPRGWSPLHF
j_gene: TRBJ1-2; v_gene: TRBV9; d_gene: .; abundance: few; CDR3nt: TGTGCCAGCAGCCACCGCGGGGTGAACTATGGCTACACCTTC; CDR3aa: CASSHRGVNYGYTF
j_gene: TRBJ2-2; v_gene: TRBV19; d_gene: .; abundance: .; CDR3nt: TGTGCCAGTAGGGTCAAGGGGGACGGGACCGGGGAGCTGTTTTTT; CDR3aa: CASRVKGDGTGELFF
j_gene: TRBJ2-1; v_gene: TRBV12-3/TRBV12-4; d_gene: .; abundance: .; CDR3nt: TGTGCCAGCAGTTTACACCCCAACAATGAGCAGTTCTTC; CDR3aa: CASSLHPNNEQFF
j_gene: TRBJ1-1; v_gene: TRBV7-2; d_gene: TRBD1; abundance: .; CDR3nt: TGTGCCAGCAGGAGACAGGGGGCACTGAACACTGAAGCTTTCTTT; CDR3aa: CASRRQGALNTEAFF
j_gene: TRBJ2-2; v_gene: TRBV7-8; d_gene: TRBD2; abundance: few; CDR3nt: TGTGCCAGCAGCCCCCCGGGACTAGCGGGCACGAACACCGGGGAGCTGTTTTTT; CDR3aa: CASSPPGLAGTNTGELFF
j_gene: TRBJ2-2; v_gene: TRBV3-1; d_gene: .; abundance: .; CDR3nt: TGTGCCAGCAGCCAAGACACTAGTTTGTTCGCCGGGGAGCTGTTTTTT; CDR3aa: CASSQDTSLFAGELFF
j_gene: TRBJ2-6; v_gene: TRBV20-1; d_gene: .; abundance: .; CDR3nt: TGCAGTGCTACCCCTGGGGCCAACGTCCTGACTTTC; CDR3aa: CSATPGANVLTF
j_gene: TRBJ1-2; v_gene: TRBV12-3/TRBV12-4; d_gene: TRBD1; abundance: .; CDR3nt: TGTGCCAGCAGTTCGGACAGGGCAAAATGCACCTTC; CDR3aa: CASSSDRAKCTF